This record concerns one TCR beta chain sequence. The data belong to a study of blood T cell repertoires in COVID-19. Study-level background: The United States, Italy and Spain supplied acute and convalescent COVID-19 samples. Sample material is recorded as cDNA or gDNA derived from T cells, B-cell-depleted T cells, or PBMCs.

The authors' processing: From reference gene primer amplification, estimates of nucleated cell counts were derived. This table comes from immunoSEQ multiplex PCR, and its TCRdb copy is limited to in-frame clones, with some not included. Clone size and the V and J calls come from that table; the DNA yielded D and trimming. The repertoire holds approximately 61,000 clones, with 88% as singletons. The sample comprised peripheral blood. This clonotype was sampled from a woman aged 80 or older with active COVID-19.

This CDR3 reads CASSQDTGGLSTDTQYF. CDR3 in DNA: TGCGCCAGCAGCCAAGATACCGGGGGGCTGAGCACAGATACGCAGTATTTT. The chain couples TRBV4-1 to TRBJ2-3, with a weak D call TRBD2 (7 bases). Between the trimmed V and J ends, which lost 0 bases and 0 bases, there was a span of 13 bases. CDR3 length: 17 residues. Germline CDR1 is MGHRA and CDR2 is YSYEKL.